The 2 T cell receptor beta chains presented below share a single source sample, sequenced in a study of liver allograft versus peripheral blood T cells. Study context: A comparison was made between T cell receptor repertoires in transplanted livers and those in recipients' peripheral blood.

TCRdb re-called the reads through MiXCR, storing one row per CDR3 protein. The repertoire holds 4,500 to 5,500 distinct CDR3 sequences, with under 20% as singletons. The receptor source for this set is a human patient who had a liver transplant. T cells may partly derive from the graft donor.

This clonotype was observed a single time. V gene TRBV25-1 combines with J gene TRBJ1-5; D gene uncertain. The ends were cut back, 3 bases at V and 5 bases at J, with 11 bases in the middle. The CDR3 is 14 amino acids. The V gene's germline CDR1 is MGHDK and CDR2 SYGVNS. The CDR3 protein is CASSDEEIDQPQHF. The CDR3 DNA sequence: TGTGCCAGCAGTGATGAAGAGATCGATCAGCCCCAGCATTTT.

The J gene is TRBJ1-2, the V gene TRBV19; 9 bases line up with TRBD1. Unmatched junction bases numbered 5, after V lost 10 bases and J lost 11 bases. Germline assignment: CDR1 LNHDA and CDR2 SQIVND (reference sequence). CDR3 length equals 10 residues. The CDR3 coding sequence is TGTGCCACCTGGGGGACAGGGTACACCTTC. It codes for CATWGTGYTF.